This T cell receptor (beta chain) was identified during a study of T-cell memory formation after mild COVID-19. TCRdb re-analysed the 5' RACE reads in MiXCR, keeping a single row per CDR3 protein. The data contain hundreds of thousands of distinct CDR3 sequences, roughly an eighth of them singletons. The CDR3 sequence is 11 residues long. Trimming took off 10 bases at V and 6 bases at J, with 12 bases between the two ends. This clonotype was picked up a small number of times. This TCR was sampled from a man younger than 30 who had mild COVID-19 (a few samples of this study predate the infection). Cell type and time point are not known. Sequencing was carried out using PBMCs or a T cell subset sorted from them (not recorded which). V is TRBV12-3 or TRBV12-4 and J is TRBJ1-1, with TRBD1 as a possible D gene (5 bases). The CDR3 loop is CATREGPEAFF. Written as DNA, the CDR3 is TGTGCCACCAGGGAGGGGCCTGAAGCTTTCTTT.